Below, 5 T cell receptor beta chains from the same sample are listed, as sequenced in a study of blood T cells in healthy people across ages. Through a sample-barcoded 5' primer and a J-beta primer mix, a second PCR was run for roughly 6 to 12 cycles. TCRdb re-called the 5' RACE reads with MiXCR, one entry per CDR3 protein. The sample carries 1,800,000 or so distinct CDR3 sequences, 30% to 40% recorded once. The sequencing input was blood. These receptor sequences come from a human donor in good health.

The chain's CDR3 is CSASSTDINSSLHF. DNA for the CDR3: TGCAGTGCTAGTTCGACAGACATAAATTCTTCCCTCCACTTT. The chain is built from TRBV20-1 and TRBJ1-6, with TRBD1 as a possible D gene (5 bases). This CDR3 has 14 residues. Germline values: CDR1 DFQATT, CDR2 SNEGSKA (reference sequence). V lost 3 bases and J lost 14, with 20 bases in between.

The chain combines TRBV28 with TRBJ2-3; D remains ambiguous. V was shortened by 6 bases and J by 9 bases, with 13 bases between the two germline ends. This CDR3 has 12 amino acids. The germline V gene has CDR1 MDHEN and CDR2 SYDVKM. CDR3 nucleotides: TGTGCCAGCAGCTCCCCGGTGCGGACGCAGTATTTT. Its translation is CASSSPVRTQYF. The full variable domain, completed using reference TRBV28 and TRBJ2-3, is DVKVTQSSRYLVKRTGEKVFLECVQDMDHENMFWYRQDPGLGLRLIYFSYDVKMKEKGDIPEGYSVSREKKERFSLILESASTNQTSMYLCASSSPVRTQYFGPGTRLTVL.

The chain combines TRBV18 with TRBJ1-2; D remains unclear. The V gene lost 2 bases and the J gene lost 6 bases, with 13 bases spanning the gap. The length of the CDR3 is 14 residues. CDR1 is KGHSH, CDR2 LQKENI, per germline. CDR3: CASSPNEGTNGYTF. The CDR3 DNA follows: TGTGCCAGCTCACCAAACGAGGGTACCAATGGCTACACCTTC.

This clonotype was counted a few times. This rearrangement joins TRBV20-1 to TRBJ2-3; 9 bases map to TRBD1. The CDR3 contains 14 residues. J was trimmed by 5 bases and V by 3 bases; bases with no gene match: 6. Germline V CDR1 and CDR2: DFQATT, SNEGSKA (reference sequence). CDR3 sequence (DNA): TGCAGTGCTAGGGACAGGGGTTCTGTAGATACGCAGTATTTT. Protein: CSARDRGSVDTQYF.

The CDR3 sequence is CASRPQVSHGYTF. The CDR3 nucleotides read TGTGCCAGCAGACCACAGGTGTCCCATGGCTACACCTTC. The chain has TRBV12-3 or TRBV12-4 and TRBJ1-2; a weak D match, TRBD1 (5 bases). CDR3 length equals 13 residues. Between the trimmed V and J ends, which lost 6 bases and 6 bases, there was a span of 14 bases.